This TCR beta chain was recorded in a study of blood T cell repertoires in COVID-19 (dated by TCRdb to 2020 to 2021). About the study as a whole: Samples from collaborators originated in the United States, Italy and Spain and spanned both the acute and convalescent phases of COVID-19. The material from the prospective study consisted of cDNA or gDNA derived from T cells, B-cell-depleted T cells, or PBMCs. Subjects who had been exposed to COVID-19, were actively infected with it, or had recovered from it provided the deeply sampled blood TCRbeta repertoires that made up the dataset. The repertoires were released in a freely available public database intended as a resource for research on the immune response to SARS-CoV-2. The samples were drawn from the first 160 participants of the ongoing ImmuneRACE study and from 1,254 subjects provided by 6 global collaborators. Nearly every sample came with metadata listing a de-identified subject ID, COVID-19 status, age in years and sex. Where available, HLA class I and class II types were taken from metadata supplied by the sample provider and were not determined by assay-based typing. Overall results and qualifications from the work: Clinical and demographic metadata were provided uncurated, with the amount varying by source and participant.

About this clone itself: The antigen it binds to is not known. Per-base quality was not reported, and no clone a single base away is much larger than it.

Enrolling through a virtual design, the prospective study's participants ranged in age from roughly 18 to 100 years and lived across roughly 24 United States geographic areas. To assign participants to cohorts, the prospective study relied on clinical history that participants themselves reported in a screening survey and a study questionnaire. A participant counted as exposed if, within 2 weeks of entering the study, that participant had been in contact with someone who had a PCR-confirmed or clinician-diagnosed COVID-19 case. Mobile phlebotomists in the prospective study collected whole blood, serum and a nasopharyngeal or oropharyngeal swab from every participant. Prospective study participants could optionally give additional blood draws and questionnaires over an approximately 2-month period. Blood samples from the prospective study were shipped frozen or at room temperature prior to DNA extraction.

The immunoSEQ Assay, a bias-controlled multiplex PCR, was used to amplify TCRbeta CDR3 regions from genomic DNA. The paper's processing steps were these. The number of nucleated cells in each sample was estimated by amplification of reference gene primers within the assay. To quantify the absolute abundance of each unique TCRbeta CDR3 rearrangement, sequence reads were collapsed and filtered. For each sample, productive Simpson clonality was calculated by taking the square root of Simpson's diversity index across productive rearrangements. TCRdb took this table from immuneACCESS and kept in-frame rearrangements with V and J called. Such tables lack part of the clones; where checked against another copy, unresolved V genes explain under half of the gap, and the rest is unexplained. D and trimming come from the DNA, and the V and J calls and clone size come from that table. The sample table contains approximately 220,000 clones; only one count was recorded for 65% to 90% of them. The ten largest clones add up to 3.5% to 5.5% of the sample.

Reading the germline V gene gives CDR1 SNHLY and CDR2 FYNNEI. Trimming takes 4 bases from V and 4 bases from J, and the germline ends sit 14 bases apart. Reading from cysteine to phenylalanine, the CDR3 counts 14 amino acids. Only CDR3 DNA remains: 42 bases, in frame from the first base. Sequencing input: PBMCs or T cells enriched from blood (not recorded which). The chain is encoded by TRBV2 joined to TRBJ2-7; a weak D assignment points to TRBD2 (5 bases agree). The sequence was obtained from a young woman who had been exposed to COVID-19. The CDR3 is CASSGGPQRYEQYF. The DNA sequence follows: TGTGCCAGCAGTGGAGGGCCTCAGCGGTACGAGCAGTACTTC. With the rest looked up from the reference TRBV2 and TRBJ2-7 genes rather than sequenced, the full variable domain is EPEVTQTPSHQVTQMGQEVILRCVPISNHLYFYWYRQILGQKVEFLVSFYNNEISEKSEIFDDQFSVERPDGSNFTLKIRSTKLEDSAMYFCASSGGPQRYEQYFGPGTRLTVT.